Here is one T cell receptor beta chain with its context. The target antigen is unknown. Profiling relied on immunoSEQ multiplex PCR, and the TCRdb table lists in-frame clones only, not all of them. Seen here are hundreds of thousands of clones, 89% observed once, and the top ten hold roughly 1.5%. This CDR3 is 15 amino acids long. CDR1 and CDR2 from the germline V gene are MNHEY and SVGAGI. With 9 bases clipped from V and 0 bases from J, the junction kept 9 bases outside the gene matches. The data were taken from a study of Ad26.COV2.S vaccination and SARS-CoV-2 variants. Points from the study as a whole: Comparable non-spike TCR breadth was observed in vaccine and placebo recipients. Breadth and depth estimates from TCRs may understate total T cell responses.

Specified treatment: some 20 received Ad26.COV2.S at low or high dose, single or two shots; 5 received placebo; per-sample allocation not given. Sampling was done on day 63 after the first vaccine or placebo injection. The sequence came from a person between 18 and 59 years old who received the Ad26.COV2.S COVID-19 vaccine or a placebo. The chain links TRBV6-5 to TRBJ2-3, with 7 bases matching TRBD2. The specimen comprised peripheral blood, sampled in a trial of Ad26.COV2.S vaccine versus placebo. CDR3: CASDAGVSSTDTQYF. DNA for the CDR3: TGTGCCAGTGATGCGGGGGTCTCTAGCACAGATACGCAGTATTTT.